Listed below are T cell receptor beta chains from one sample, sequenced in a study of memory CD4+ T cells and cytomegalovirus serostatus. Profiling relied on immunoSEQ multiplex PCR, and the TCRdb table lists in-frame clones only, not all of them. The sample lists about 100,000 clones; around 80% were seen once. Material for sequencing was memory CD4+ T cells from blood. Source of these receptors: an adult in good health and CMV-seropositive. The CDR3 runs from the conserved cysteine through the conserved F or W. D genes are given only for firm matches. Not all rows give a size; the values are once, few, many and, for expanded clones, a class.

>TRBJ2-5|-|TRBV7-6|-
TGTGCCAGCAGCTTAGCGCTAGCTGCGGGAGAGACCCAGTACTTC
CASSLALAAGETQYF
>TRBJ2-7|-|TRBV27|-
TGTGCCAGCAGACGGACGGGGAGCTCCTACGAGCAGTACTTC
CASRRTGSSYEQYF
>TRBJ1-1|TRBD1|TRBV5-4|-
TGTGCCAGCAGACAAGGGACAGGGGTTTATGAAGCTTTCTTT
CASRQGTGVYEAFF
>TRBJ1-2|-|TRBV15|few
TGTGCCACCAGCGGAGCGGGGGGCTATGGCTACACCTTC
CATSGAGGYGYTF
>TRBJ1-5|-|TRBV7-2|-
TGTGCCAGCAGCGCGGACGGCACTAGCAATCAGCCCCAGCATTTT
CASSADGTSNQPQHF
>TRBJ2-3|TRBD2|TRBV6-5|-
TGTGCCAGCAGTTACTCGTACGGGGGGGATACGCAGTATTTT
CASSYSYGGDTQYF
>TRBJ1-1|-|TRBV4-3|-
TGCGCCAGCAGCCAAGGGGCAGGGGCGAACACTGAAGCTTTCTTT
CASSQGAGANTEAFF
>TRBJ2-7|-|TRBV5-4|-
TGTGCCAGCAGCTCGGACATTGGGCCCTCCTACGAGCAGTACTTC
CASSSDIGPSYEQYF
>TRBJ1-1|-|TRBV11-2|-
TGTGCCAGCAGCTTAGTGGTAGCAAACACTGAAGCTTTCTTT
CASSLVVANTEAFF
>TRBJ2-7|-|TRBV4-1|-
TGCGCCAGCAGCCAAGATGAATCGGGATACGAGCAGTACTTC
CASSQDESGYEQYF
>TRBJ2-7|-|TRBV5-1|-
TGCGCCAGCAGCGCCGACTTGTACTCCTACGAGCAGTACTTC
CASSADLYSYEQYF
>TRBJ2-3|-|TRBV19|-
TGTGCCAGTAGCCCCAGGGGCACTAGCACAGATACGCAGTATTTT
CASSPRGTSTDTQYF
>TRBJ1-2|-|TRBV19|few
TGTGCCACCGTATCCAGGACGGCGGGCTGGGGCTATGGCTACACCTTC
CATVSRTAGWGYGYTF
>TRBJ2-2|-|TRBV18|-
TGTGCCAGCTCACCACCCTCCTTATTATACACCGGGGAGCTGTTTTTT
CASSPPSLLYTGELFF
>TRBJ1-3|TRBD1|TRBV30|-
TGTGCCTGGACCCGGGACAGCCGCTCTGGAAACACCATATATTTT
CAWTRDSRSGNTIYF
>TRBJ2-7|TRBD1|TRBV5-4|-
TGTGCCAGCAGCCCGGACAGGGGAAGGAACGAGCAGTACTTC
CASSPDRGRNEQYF
>TRBJ1-1|-|TRBV19|-
TGTGCCAGTAGTATAGGGTGGGTGAACACTGAAGCTTTCTTT
CASSIGWVNTEAFF
>TRBJ1-1|TRBD1|TRBV9|-
TGTGCCAGCAGCGTAGCAGCACAGGGGGGCGAAGGAGCTTTCTTT
CASSVAAQGGEGAFF
>TRBJ1-1|-|TRBV5-1|-
TGCGCCAGCAGCCCCGGGGGAGGAGGGAACACTGAAGCTTTCTTT
CASSPGGGGNTEAFF
>TRBJ2-2|TRBD2|TRBV19|-
TGTGCCAGTAGTAGGGCTAGCGGCGGTGCCGGGGAGCTGTTTTTT
CASSRASGGAGELFF
>TRBJ2-1|TRBD2|TRBV6-1|-
TGTGCCAGCAGTCGACAAACGGGAGGAATTAATGAGCAGTTCTTC
CASSRQTGGINEQFF
>TRBJ2-7|TRBD1|TRBV29-1|-
TGCAGCGTTCTTTCCGGGACAGGCCTCTACGAGCAGTACTTC
CSVLSGTGLYEQYF
>TRBJ2-3|-|TRBV14|-
TGTGCCAGCAGCCAAGTCGTCGGTAGCACAGATACGCAGTATTTT
CASSQVVGSTDTQYF
>TRBJ2-7|-|TRBV28|-
TGTGCCTGCCTTCCGGGCTCAGGGAGCTCCTACGAGCAGTACTTC
CACLPGSGSSYEQYF
>TRBJ2-3|-|TRBV30|few
TGTGCCTGGAGTGAGGTAGGGGGGCCGGATACGCAGTATTTT
CAWSEVGGPDTQYF
>TRBJ2-5|TRBD1|TRBV6-5|-
TGTGCCAGCAGAAGGGACAGCCAAGAGACCCAGTACTTC
CASRRDSQETQYF
>TRBJ2-3|TRBD2|TRBV9|-
TGTGCCAGCAGCGTAGGGCTAGCGGGTTCTAGCACAGATACGCAGTATTTT
CASSVGLAGSSTDTQYF
>TRBJ1-3|-|TRBV11-3|-
TGTGCCAGCAGCTTAAGAGTCGGGAACACCATATATTTT
CASSLRVGNTIYF
>TRBJ1-4|-|TRBV28|-
TGTGCCAGCAGTTTATATGGGGGCGCGGGAAAACTGTTTTTT
CASSLYGGAGKLFF
>TRBJ1-2|-|TRBV28|-
TGTGCCAGCAGTCTAGCCGGGACAAACTATGGCTACACCTTC
CASSLAGTNYGYTF
>TRBJ1-1|-|TRBV5-1|few
TGCGCCAGCAGCTTGGGACAGGTGGACGATGAAGCTTTCTTT
CASSLGQVDDEAFF
>TRBJ2-2|-|TRBV5-1|-
TGCGCCAGCAGCTTGGAGGGGGGCCAAACCGGGGAGCTGTTTTTT
CASSLEGGQTGELFF
>TRBJ1-6|-|TRBV2|-
TGTGCCAGCAACCTAAAACAAGGCGCTTCACCCCTCCACTTT
CASNLKQGASPLHF
>TRBJ2-1|TRBD2|TRBV9|-
TGTGCCAGCAGCGCCAGAACTAGCGGGGGGGGATACAATGAGCAGTTCTTC
CASSARTSGGGYNEQFF
>TRBJ2-3|-|TRBV7-2|-
TGTGCCAGCAGCTTGGTCGGGGGCCGGCGCACAGATACGCAGTATTTT
CASSLVGGRRTDTQYF
>TRBJ2-3|TRBD2|TRBV6-1|-
TGTGCCGGGGGTAGCGGGAGGTCTAGCACAGATACGCAGTATTTT
CAGGSGRSSTDTQYF
>TRBJ1-2|-|TRBV5-5|-
TGTGCCAGCAGCTTGTTAGGCCCGCCTTTCCTTGGTGGCTACACCTTC
CASSLLGPPFLGGYTF
>TRBJ1-3|TRBD1|TRBV5-1|-
TGCGCCAGCAGCTGGAGGACAGGAGTGGAAGGAAACACCATATATTTT
CASSWRTGVEGNTIYF
>TRBJ2-7|TRBD2|TRBV6-4|-
TGTGCCAGCAGTGACTCTTTGCGGGAGGCCTCCTACGAGCAGTACTTC
CASSDSLREASYEQYF
>TRBJ1-3|-|TRBV28|-
TGTGCCAGCAGTTTACCCACTTCCGGGGGGGGCAGCTCTGGAAACACCATATATTTT
CASSLPTSGGGSSGNTIYF
>TRBJ2-3|TRBD1|TRBV7-8|-
TGTGCCAGCAGTCAGGGGGCAGATACGCAGTATTTT
CASSQGADTQYF
>TRBJ1-2|-|TRBV7-9|-
TGTGCCAGCAGCTTAGCGAGACCAGGGGAGGGCTACACCTTC
CASSLARPGEGYTF
>TRBJ1-4|-|TRBV27|-
TGTGCCAGCAGACCGGGAGGAAATGAAAAACTGTTTTTT
CASRPGGNEKLFF
>TRBJ1-1|TRBD1|TRBV10-3|-
TGTGCCATCAGCCAACAGGGGGCGCAGAGCACTGAAGCTTTCTTT
CAISQQGAQSTEAFF
>TRBJ1-5|-|TRBV28|-
TGTGCCAGCAGTCACTATGGACAGCGCAATCAGCCCCAGCATTTT
CASSHYGQRNQPQHF